This T cell receptor (beta chain) was observed in a study of Graves' ophthalmopathy and Graves' hyperthyroidism. The study, taken as a whole, reports: In separating ophthalmopathy from stable hyperthyroidism, a 13-signature model achieved 85% to 90% sensitivity and about 80% specificity.

Hyperthyroidism patients were newly diagnosed, under 2 months' duration, aged 18 to 65. This clonotype was detected ten times or more. What it binds is unknown. RNA served as the template for amplifying TCR beta CDR3 regions. First-round RT-PCR relied on HTBI primers, and a second-round multiplex PCR came next. Each CDR3 protein gets one entry after TCRdb re-called the multiplex PCR reads with MiXCR. This sample carries hundreds of thousands of distinct CDR3 sequences, about 20% of them seen once, and the ten largest clones take around 6.9%. The germline CDR1 and CDR2 sequences are KGHDR and SFDVKD. V shed 6 bases and J shed 0 bases, with 13 bases lying between them. CDR3 length: 15 amino acids.

V usage is TRBV24-1 and J usage is TRBJ1-2; TRBD1 might be the D (5 bases). This sequence originates from a woman aged 18-29 years with stable Graves' hyperthyroidism. Some clones in this sample may be carry-over from other donors' samples. The sample consisted of peripheral blood. The CDR3 sequence: CATSPLGPTNYGYTF. The CDR3 coding sequence is TGTGCCACCAGTCCCCTGGGGCCCACTAACTATGGCTACACCTTC.